This T cell receptor (beta chain) was observed in a study of blood T cells in healthy people across ages. Study in general: Template switching captured about one barcoded beta molecule per two T cells. Study-level results: Percentage of naive T cells showed a strong correlation with TCR beta diversity. Roughly linear age-related decline in beta diversity appeared, significant by age roughly 40.

Total RNA extracted from each sample amounted to at least 6 micrograms. A second PCR of about 7 to 12 cycles used a sample-barcoded 5' primer and a J-beta primer mix. MiXCR, run by TCRdb on the 5' RACE reads, gives a single entry per CDR3 protein. The data contain 1.5 million to 2 million distinct CDR3 sequences, approximately 30% of them seen just once; the ten biggest clones take up roughly 8.2%. This clonotype has more than one count but fewer than ten. What it recognizes is unknown. This receptor was taken from a woman in her twenties or thirties in good health. The sample consisted of blood.

CDR3 sequence (DNA): TGTGCCAGCAGTCCAATTACCAATGAGCAGTTCTTC. Residues: CASSPITNEQFF. V and J are TRBV12-3 or TRBV12-4 and TRBJ2-1; D remains unclear. CDR3 length: 12 residues. Trimming took 5 bases from V and 6 from J, leaving 8 bases between them.